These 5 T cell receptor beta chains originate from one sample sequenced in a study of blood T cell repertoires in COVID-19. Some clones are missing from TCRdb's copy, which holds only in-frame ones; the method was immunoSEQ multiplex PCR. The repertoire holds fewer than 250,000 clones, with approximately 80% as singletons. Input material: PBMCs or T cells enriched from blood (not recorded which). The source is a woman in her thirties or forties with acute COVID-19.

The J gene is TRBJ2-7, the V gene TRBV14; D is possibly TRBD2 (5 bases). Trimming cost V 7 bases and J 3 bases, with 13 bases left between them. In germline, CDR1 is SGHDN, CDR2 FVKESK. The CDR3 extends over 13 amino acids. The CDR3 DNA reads TGTGCCAGCACCCGAGGGCTAGACTACGAGCAGTACTTC. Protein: CASTRGLDYEQYF.

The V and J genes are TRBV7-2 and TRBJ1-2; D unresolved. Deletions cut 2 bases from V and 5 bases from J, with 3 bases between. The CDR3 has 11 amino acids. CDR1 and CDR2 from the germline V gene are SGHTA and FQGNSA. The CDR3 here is CASSLYYGYTF. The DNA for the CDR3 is TGTGCCAGCAGCTTATATTATGGCTACACCTTC.

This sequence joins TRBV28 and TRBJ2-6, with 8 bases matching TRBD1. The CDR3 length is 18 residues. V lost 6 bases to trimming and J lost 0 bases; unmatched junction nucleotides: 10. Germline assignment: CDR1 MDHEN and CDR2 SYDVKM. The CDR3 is CASSETGQVLSGANVLTF. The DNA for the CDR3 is TGTGCCAGCAGCGAGACGGGACAGGTACTCTCTGGGGCCAACGTCCTGACTTTC.

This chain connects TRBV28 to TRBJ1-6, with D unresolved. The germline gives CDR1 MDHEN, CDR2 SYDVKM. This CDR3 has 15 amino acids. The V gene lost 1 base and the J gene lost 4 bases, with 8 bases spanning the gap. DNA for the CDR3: TGTGCCAGCAGTTTATCGTCCAGATATAATTCACCCCTCCACTTT. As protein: CASSLSSRYNSPLHF.

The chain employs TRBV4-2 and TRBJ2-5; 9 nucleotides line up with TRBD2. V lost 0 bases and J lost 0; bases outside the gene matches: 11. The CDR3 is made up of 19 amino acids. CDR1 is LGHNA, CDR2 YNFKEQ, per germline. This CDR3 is CASSQDGASGDPYQETQYF. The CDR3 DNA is TGTGCCAGCAGCCAAGACGGGGCTAGCGGGGACCCGTACCAAGAGACCCAGTACTTC.